The 16 T cell receptor beta chains in this list originate from one sample, sequenced in a study of blood T cell repertoires in COVID-19. Repertoires were generated with immunoSEQ multiplex PCR, while TCRdb's copy carries only in-frame clones and drops some. The table includes approximately 250,000 clones, around 80% detected once. Sequenced: peripheral blood. These receptors were obtained from a middle-aged woman who had recovered from COVID-19.

The gene calls are TRBV6-2 or TRBV6-3 and TRBJ2-7, with TRBD2 matching over 8 bases. The CDR3 sequence is 15 residues long. Germline values: CDR1 MNHEY, CDR2 SVGEGT. J gave up 5 bases and V 2 bases, and 8 bases lay outside the gene matches. CDR3 in DNA: TGTGCCAGCAGTTACGTGGGACTAGTTGTCAACGAGCAGTACTTC. It translates to CASSYVGLVVNEQYF.

This clone was observed a few times. This rearrangement joins TRBV10-1 to TRBJ1-3; D is undetermined. V gave up 5 bases and J gave up 9 bases, with 20 bases separating them. CDR1 WNHNN and CDR2 SYGVQD come from the germline V gene (reference sequence). This CDR3 contains 15 residues. The CDR3 is CASSSHRDPRSTIYF. Here the CDR3 DNA reads TGCGCCAGCAGTTCCCACCGGGATCCGCGGAGCACCATATATTTT.

In its sample, this clone was seen many times. The V and J genes are TRBV28 and TRBJ2-7; weak D call: TRBD2 (6 bases). V was cut by 5 bases and J by 4 bases, with 18 bases left in between. The CDR3 is made up of 15 amino acids. CDR1 is MDHEN and CDR2 is SYDVKM in the germline V gene. CDR3 in DNA: TGTGCCAGCAGTACAAGTGGGGGGTTTGCATACGAGCAGTACTTC. Residues: CASSTSGGFAYEQYF.

V gene TRBV9 combines with J gene TRBJ2-1; TRBD2 matches at 11 bases. Germline values: CDR1 SGDLS, CDR2 YYNGEE. The CDR3 is 17 residues long. J was trimmed by 6 bases and V by 0 bases; bases with no gene match: 8. This CDR3 reads CASSVGISGGVFNEQFF. CDR3 nucleotides: TGTGCCAGCAGCGTAGGAATTAGCGGGGGGGTTTTCAATGAGCAGTTCTTC.

The chain is built from TRBV5-1 and TRBJ2-5; 7 nucleotides line up with TRBD1. With V trimmed by 1 base and J by 5 bases, 8 bases remained unmatched. Germline-derived CDR1 and CDR2 are SGHRS and YFSETQ. The length of the CDR3 is 15 residues. The CDR3 spells CASSLYRGTGETQYF. As DNA, the CDR3 is TGCGCCAGCAGCTTGTACAGGGGAACTGGGGAGACCCAGTACTTC. Looking up the rest from reference TRBV5-1 and TRBJ2-5 gives the full variable domain: KAGVTQTPRYLIKTRGQQVTLSCSPISGHRSVSWYQQTPGQGLQFLFEYFSETQRNKGNFPGRFSGRQFSNSRSEMNVSTLELGDSALYLCASSLYRGTGETQYFGPGTRLLVL.

The V call is TRBV28, the J call TRBJ1-2, with D possibly matching TRBD1 (5 bases). Germline values: CDR1 MDHEN, CDR2 SYDVKM. The CDR3 spans 16 residues. Trimming took 2 bases from V and 6 from J, leaving 19 bases between them. CDR3 DNA: TGTGCCAGCAGTTTAAATTTCTGGGGGGGGAACGATGGCTACACCTTC. It yields the protein CASSLNFWGGNDGYTF.

The V gene is TRBV30, the J gene TRBJ1-5; D is uncertain. Per germline, CDR1 GTSNPN and CDR2 SVGIG (reference sequence). V lost 0 bases, J lost 4 bases, and 10 bases lay in between. The CDR3 runs to 14 residues. The CDR3 DNA reads TGTGCCTGGAGTGTACTAGGACCAAATCAGCCCCAGCATTTT. This encodes CAWSVLGPNQPQHF.

The V and J genes are TRBV14 and TRBJ1-5, with D maybe TRBD1 (6 bases). Germline CDR1 and CDR2: SGHDN and FVKESK. The V end was cut by 5 bases, the J end by 4 bases, with 9 bases between. This CDR3 is built from 13 residues. Here the CDR3 DNA reads TGTGCCAGCAGCAGGACAGATAATCAGCCCCAGCATTTT. Its protein is CASSRTDNQPQHF.

This rearrangement joins TRBV3-1 (or the pseudogene TRBV3-2) to TRBJ1-2; D call uncertain. The V and J ends lost 2 bases and 3 bases respectively, with 7 bases between them. The CDR3 has 13 residues. Germline V CDR1 and CDR2: LGHDT, YNNKEL (reference sequence). The CDR3 here is CASSQTADYGYTF. The CDR3 DNA reads TGTGCCAGCAGCCAAACAGCTGACTATGGCTACACCTTC.

This clone has a handful of counts. The gene calls are TRBV29-1 and TRBJ1-4; tentative D call: TRBD1 (5 bases). Trimming cost V 8 bases and J 2 bases, with 15 bases left between them. CDR3 length: 14 residues. The germline gives CDR1 SQVTM, CDR2 ANQGSEA. The CDR3 protein is CSTSDGTTNEKLFF. The CDR3 nucleotides are TGCAGCACCTCCGACGGGACTACTAATGAAAAACTGTTTTTT. The full variable domain, completed using reference TRBV29-1 and TRBJ1-4, is SAVISQKPSRDICQRGTSLTIQCQVDSQVTMMFWYRQQPGQSLTLIATANQGSEATYESGFVIDKFPISRPNLTFSTLTVSNMSPEDSSIYLCSTSDGTTNEKLFFGSGTQLSVL.

The chain combines TRBV10-3 with TRBJ2-7; no clear D gene. Germline V gene sequence: CDR1 ENHRY, CDR2 SYGVKD. V was trimmed by 4 bases and J by 0 bases, leaving 10 bases between them. The CDR3 covers 14 residues. The CDR3 is CAISVTESSYEQYF. The CDR3, as DNA: TGTGCCATCAGTGTTACGGAGAGCTCCTACGAGCAGTACTTC.

V is TRBV6-5 and J is TRBJ2-7; 9 bases agree with TRBD2. The CDR3 is made up of 16 amino acids. The trim removed 3 bases at V and 5 bases at J, leaving 11 bases unmatched. CDR1 is MNHEY and CDR2 is SVGAGI in the germline V gene. The CDR3 is CASSYSLSGGVHEQYF. The CDR3 DNA sequence: TGTGCCAGCAGTTATTCACTTAGCGGGGGTGTCCACGAGCAGTACTTC.

The gene calls are TRBV5-5 and TRBJ2-4; D is unresolved. The CDR3 is made up of 18 amino acids. Trimming stripped 0 bases from V and 5 bases from J, with 21 bases between. The V gene's germline CDR1 is SGHKS and CDR2 YYEKEE (reference sequence). The CDR3 DNA sequence: TGTGCCAGCAGCTTGGCTATAGTATCAGGATTTACTCAAAACATTCAGTACTTC. It translates to CASSLAIVSGFTQNIQYF.

The V gene is TRBV5-1, the J gene TRBJ2-7; the match to TRBD1 covers 8 bases. Germline V gene data show CDR1 as SGHRS and CDR2 as YFSETQ. CDR3 size: 16 residues. Unmatched junction bases numbered 14, after V lost 3 bases and J lost 6 bases. The CDR3 nucleotides read TGCGCCAGCAGCTGGATGACAGGGGTCGCGTCCGGCGAGCAGTACTTC. It specifies CASSWMTGVASGEQYF.

The chain recombines TRBV11-2 with TRBJ2-7; weak D call: TRBD1 (6 bases). Germline V gives CDR1 SGHAT, CDR2 FQNNGV. Trimming took off 1 base at V and 4 bases at J, with 8 bases between the two ends. The CDR3 covers 13 residues. The CDR3 is CASSLGTAYEQYF. The CDR3 DNA reads as TGTGCCAGCAGCTTAGGGACAGCATACGAGCAGTACTTC. Supplemented by reference TRBV11-2 and TRBJ2-7, the full variable domain reads EAGVAQSPRYKIIEKRQSVAFWCNPISGHATLYWYQQILGQGPKLLIQFQNNGVVDDSQLPKDRFSAERLKGVDSTLKIQPAKLEDSAVYLCASSLGTAYEQYFGPGTRLTVT.

Remarks on this clone: The identical CDR3 is also encoded by other nucleotide sequences in the sample. V and J are TRBV5-1 and TRBJ1-2, with TRBD1 identical over 7 bases. V lost 4 bases to trimming and J lost 2 bases; unmatched junction nucleotides: 2. CDR3 length: 13 amino acids. CDR1 and CDR2 from the germline V gene are SGHRS and YFSETQ. The CDR3 reads CASSPGQNYGYTF. The CDR3 region has the DNA TGCGCCAGCAGCCCGGGACAGAACTATGGCTACACCTTC.